The 5 T cell receptor beta chains below were found in one sample sequenced in a study of vaccination effects on CD4 cells after COVID-19. Sequencing was performed with immunoSEQ multiplex PCR; in TCRdb, only in-frame clones are kept and a portion is missing. The sample records approximately 30,000 clones, approximately 72% being singletons. Their antigens are not known. The authors isolated CD4+ T cells after about eleven days of culture. This person's SARS-CoV-2 infection, confirmed by PCR, occurred between March and December 2020. Every participant took two doses of the BNT162b2 or mRNA-1273 vaccine. The material was CD4+ T cells from PBMCs cultured without peptide, obtained after COVID-19 vaccination. These TCRs come from a human donor who had a prior SARS-CoV-2 infection.

This rearrangement joins TRBV6-5 to TRBJ2-7; tentative D call: TRBD2 (5 bases). The CDR3 length is 15 residues. Trimming removed 6 bases at V and 2 bases at J, with 17 bases between. The germline gives CDR1 MNHEY, CDR2 SVGAGI. In DNA form, the CDR3 reads TGTGCCAGCAGCCCGCATAGCGTCCAAGCCTACGAGCAGTACTTC. Amino acid sequence: CASSPHSVQAYEQYF.

The chain recombines TRBV7-6 with TRBJ1-2; the match to TRBD1 covers 12 bases. CDR1 SGHVS and CDR2 FNYEAQ come from the germline V gene. The V segment lost 0 bases and the J segment 6 bases; nucleotides outside the gene matches: 2. The CDR3 contains 15 residues. The CDR3 sequence: CASSLAGQGANGYTF. CDR3 DNA sequence: TGTGCCAGCAGCTTAGCGGGACAGGGGGCGAATGGCTACACCTTC.

V is TRBV2 and J is TRBJ1-1; D gene ambiguous. V was clipped by 2 bases and J by 0 bases, with 7 bases between them. The CDR3 extends over 14 amino acids. Germline V gene data show CDR1 as SNHLY and CDR2 as FYNNEI. The DNA of the CDR3 is TGTGCCAGCAGTGAACGAACAATGAACACTGAAGCTTTCTTT. This translates into CASSERTMNTEAFF.

This chain uses TRBV5-1 with TRBJ2-3, with TRBD2 identical over 16 bases. The ends lost 0 bases at V and 1 base at J; junction bases unmatched: 2. CDR1 SGHRS and CDR2 YFSETQ come from the germline V gene. CDR3 length: 18 residues. Here the CDR3 DNA reads TGCGCCAGCAGCTTGGCGGGACTAGCGGGAGGGGGCACAGATACGCAGTATTTT. Residues: CASSLAGLAGGGTDTQYF.

The rearrangement uses TRBV2 and TRBJ2-7, with 11 bases that match TRBD2. Germline values: CDR1 SNHLY, CDR2 FYNNEI. CDR3 length equals 14 residues. J lost 3 bases, V lost 4 bases, and 2 bases had no gene match. This CDR3 reads CASSGLAGNYEQYF. The CDR3, as DNA: TGTGCCAGCAGTGGACTAGCGGGGAACTACGAGCAGTACTTC. Using reference TRBV2 and TRBJ2-7 for the parts outside the CDR3, the full variable domain is EPEVTQTPSHQVTQMGQEVILRCVPISNHLYFYWYRQILGQKVEFLVSFYNNEISEKSEIFDDQFSVERPDGSNFTLKIRSTKLEDSAMYFCASSGLAGNYEQYFGPGTRLTVT.